This TCR beta chain was recovered during a study of cytomegalovirus exposure and HLA in healthy donors. Broader study findings: Highly shared variants forming one cluster were likely a sequencing artifact.

The primer mix had 60 Vbeta and 13 Jbeta primers. Sequencing was performed with immunoSEQ multiplex PCR; in TCRdb, only in-frame clones are kept and a portion is missing. The sample carries roughly 110,000 clones, approximately 80% recorded once. The V gene's germline CDR1 is ENHRY and CDR2 SYGVKD. Trimming removed 2 bases from V and 4 bases from J, with 6 bases in between. The CDR3 runs to 12 residues. Of note for this clone: Its antigen is not known.

The chain couples TRBV10-3 to TRBJ2-7, with a tentative D call TRBD1 (5 bases). The TCR comes from a man aged 25-45 years in good health and CMV-seropositive. The specimen was PBMCs. The CDR3 loop reads CAISEQGYEQYV. CDR3 coding DNA: TGTGCCATCAGTGAGCAGGGTTACGAGCAGTACGTC.